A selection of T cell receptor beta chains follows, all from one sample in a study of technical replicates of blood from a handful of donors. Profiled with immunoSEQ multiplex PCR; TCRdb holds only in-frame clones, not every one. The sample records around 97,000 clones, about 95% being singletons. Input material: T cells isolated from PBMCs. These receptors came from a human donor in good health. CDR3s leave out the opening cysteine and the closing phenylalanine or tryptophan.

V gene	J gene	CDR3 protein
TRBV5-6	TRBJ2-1	ASSYIAGAGEQF
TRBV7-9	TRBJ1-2	ASSTSRDRHYGYT
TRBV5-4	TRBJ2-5	ASSHELQETQY
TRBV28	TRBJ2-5	ASSLGVPGLAGETQY
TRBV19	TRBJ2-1	ASREDLNEQF
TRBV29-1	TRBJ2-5	SVARSEQETQY
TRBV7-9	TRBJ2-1	ASSSSGSLADEQF
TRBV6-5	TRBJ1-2	ASSYSHIINYGYT
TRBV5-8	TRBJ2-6	ASSFMGGVSGANVLT
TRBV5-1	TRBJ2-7	ASSFVSGPSYEQY
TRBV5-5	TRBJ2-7	ASSLSTVHEQY
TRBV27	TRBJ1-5	ASSLYTNGNQPQH
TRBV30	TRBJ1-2	AWSVGGHGYT
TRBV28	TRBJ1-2	ASSLFGPRDYGYT
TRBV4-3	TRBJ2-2	ASSQGHPSSTGELF
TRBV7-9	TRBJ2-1	ASSLLAGGPYNEQF
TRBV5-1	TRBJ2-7	ASARDASYEQY
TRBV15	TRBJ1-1	ATSRDLVSEAF
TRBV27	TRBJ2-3	ASSPTSGMATDTQY
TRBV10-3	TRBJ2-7	AISESLVLYEQY
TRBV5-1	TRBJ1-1	ASSYSTLNTEAF
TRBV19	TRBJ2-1	ASTHRVGLAGASNEQF
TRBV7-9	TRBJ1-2	ASSLGDIYGYT
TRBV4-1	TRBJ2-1	ASSQPSSAPGEQF
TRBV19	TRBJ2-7	ASSLTGQRAEQY
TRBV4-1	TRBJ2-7	ASSQDPPFERGFYEQY
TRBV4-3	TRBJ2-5	ASSQDIGAQETQY
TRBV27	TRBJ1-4	ASSLLRRDGGNEKLF
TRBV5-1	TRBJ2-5	ASSSQTASQETQY
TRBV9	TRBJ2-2	ASSKLAETGELF
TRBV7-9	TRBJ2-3	ASSHPGLAGPDTQY
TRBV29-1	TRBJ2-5	SVDMAGLQETQY
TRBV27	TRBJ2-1	ASSPSGNEQF
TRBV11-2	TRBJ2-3	ASSLLVAQY
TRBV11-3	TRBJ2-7	ASGDTESYEQY
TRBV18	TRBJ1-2	ASSPDRGPYGYT
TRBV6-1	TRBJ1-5	ASVVGGNQPQH
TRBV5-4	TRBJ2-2	ASSLVEGELF
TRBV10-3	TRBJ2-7	AISNWGTSYEQY
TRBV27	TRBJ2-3	ASTSSDRFTDTQY